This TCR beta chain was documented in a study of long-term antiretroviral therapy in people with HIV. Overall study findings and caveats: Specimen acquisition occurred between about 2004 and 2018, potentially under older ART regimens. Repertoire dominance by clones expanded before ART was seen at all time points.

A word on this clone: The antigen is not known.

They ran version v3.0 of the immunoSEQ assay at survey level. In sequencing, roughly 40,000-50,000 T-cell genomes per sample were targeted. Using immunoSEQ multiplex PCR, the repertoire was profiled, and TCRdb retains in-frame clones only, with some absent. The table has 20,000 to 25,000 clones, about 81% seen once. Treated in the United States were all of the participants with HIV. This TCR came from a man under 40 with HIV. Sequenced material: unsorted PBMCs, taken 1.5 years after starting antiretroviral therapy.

The chain's CDR3 is CASSLPGLAGGRNEQFF. The CDR3 nucleotides are TGTGCCAGCAGCTTACCCGGACTAGCGGGAGGGAGGAATGAGCAGTTCTTC. The gene calls are TRBV7-9 and TRBJ2-1; 15 bases line up with TRBD2. The CDR3 extends over 17 amino acids. V was pared by 2 bases and J by 7 bases, with 6 bases of the junction left unmatched. Germline CDR1 reads SEHNR; CDR2 reads FQNEAQ (reference sequence).